This T cell receptor beta chain came from a study of cytomegalovirus exposure and HLA in healthy donors. Whole-study results and caveats: More clonal expansion characterized HLA-associated TCR beta chains than equally common others in a later analysis. Common viral pathogens seemed, in a later analysis, to connect with several of the most significant clusters. Usually a TCR sequence was rare, but some public TCRs were found in many donors. Most subjects had HLA-A and HLA-B alleles reportedly predicted accurately by TCR beta sequences.

In this sample, this clone turned up a few times. As yet, its antigen is unknown. Amplification used 60 Vbeta primers and 13 Jbeta primers. The data were produced by immunoSEQ multiplex PCR, yet TCRdb's version contains in-frame clones alone and is incomplete. Of around 140,000 clones in the sample, under 10% are singletons; the top ten hold more than 6.5%. The V gene end was trimmed by 5 bases and the J gene end by 3 bases; junction bases not matched to a gene: 3. This CDR3 is 13 amino acids long. Germline-derived CDR1 and CDR2 are SGHTA and FQGNSA. The source of this sequence is a woman aged 40-49 years in good health and CMV-seropositive. V is TRBV7-2 and J is TRBJ1-2; 7 bases agree with TRBD1. Specimen: PBMCs. This CDR3 is CASSVDRDYGYTF. The CDR3 nucleotides read TGTGCCAGCAGCGTCGACAGGGACTATGGCTACACCTTC.